These T cell receptor beta chains were read from a single sample in a study of blood T cell repertoires in COVID-19. Libraries were prepared by immunoSEQ multiplex PCR; TCRdb keeps only in-frame clonotypes and omits some of them. The table shows some 49,000 clones, with roughly 80% occurring only once. The source material was peripheral blood. Every receptor here comes from a woman between 55 and 75 years old with acute or convalescent COVID-19. Both conserved end residues are part of each CDR3. The order of the fields is V gene, clone size, D gene, J gene, CDR3 protein, CDR3 DNA. D genes are given only for firm matches. Clone size is stated in some rows and not others, as once, few, many or a class when expanded.

V gene: TRBV28; clone size: NA; D gene: NA; J gene: TRBJ1-2; CDR3 protein: CASTSGGLQSYTF; CDR3 DNA: TGTGCCAGCACAAGCGGGGGGCTCCAGAGCTACACCTTC
V gene: TRBV6-6; clone size: once; D gene: NA; J gene: TRBJ1-1; CDR3 protein: CASSSQGPEQQAFF; CDR3 DNA: TGTGCCAGCAGTTCCCAGGGGCCGGAACAACAAGCTTTCTTT
V gene: TRBV30; clone size: NA; D gene: NA; J gene: TRBJ1-6; CDR3 protein: CAWRGQGHSPLHF; CDR3 DNA: TGTGCCTGGCGTGGGCAGGGGCATTCACCCCTCCACTTT
V gene: TRBV7-9; clone size: once; D gene: NA; J gene: TRBJ2-5; CDR3 protein: CASSLAGGQETQYF; CDR3 DNA: TGTGCCAGCAGCTTAGCGGGGGGCCAAGAGACCCAGTACTTC
V gene: TRBV9; clone size: NA; D gene: NA; J gene: TRBJ2-5; CDR3 protein: CASSVEQWETQYF; CDR3 DNA: TGTGCCAGCAGCGTAGAGCAATGGGAGACCCAGTACTTC
V gene: TRBV3-1/TRBV3-2; clone size: NA; D gene: NA; J gene: TRBJ2-7; CDR3 protein: CASSQATAIYEQYF; CDR3 DNA: TGTGCCAGCAGCCAAGCGACAGCCATCTACGAGCAGTACTTC
V gene: TRBV5-4; clone size: NA; D gene: NA; J gene: TRBJ2-2; CDR3 protein: CASSLEGLIYTGELFF; CDR3 DNA: TGTGCCAGCAGCTTGGAAGGACTCATATACACCGGGGAGCTGTTTTTT
V gene: TRBV29-1; clone size: NA; D gene: TRBD1; J gene: TRBJ1-1; CDR3 protein: CSVVGQGDYLNTEAFF; CDR3 DNA: TGCAGCGTTGTTGGTCAGGGGGATTACTTGAACACTGAAGCTTTCTTT
V gene: TRBV5-1; clone size: NA; D gene: NA; J gene: TRBJ2-5; CDR3 protein: CASSLGTKETQYF; CDR3 DNA: TGCGCCAGCAGCTTGGGGACTAAAGAGACCCAGTACTTC
V gene: TRBV5-1; clone size: once; D gene: NA; J gene: TRBJ2-5; CDR3 protein: CASSLDGVGQETQYF; CDR3 DNA: TGCGCCAGCAGCTTGGATGGGGTGGGGCAGGAGACCCAGTACTTC
V gene: TRBV18; clone size: NA; D gene: TRBD1; J gene: TRBJ1-1; CDR3 protein: CASSPGQGLTEAFF; CDR3 DNA: TGTGCCAGCTCACCGGGACAGGGTCTTACTGAAGCTTTCTTT
V gene: TRBV4-2; clone size: NA; D gene: NA; J gene: TRBJ1-4; CDR3 protein: CASSLQGSNEKLFF; CDR3 DNA: TGTGCCAGCAGCCTACAGGGATCTAATGAAAAACTGTTTTTT
V gene: TRBV27; clone size: NA; D gene: TRBD2; J gene: TRBJ2-7; CDR3 protein: CASSFLTSGRVPYEQYF; CDR3 DNA: TGTGCCAGCAGTTTTCTGACTAGCGGGAGAGTCCCCTACGAGCAGTACTTC
V gene: TRBV6-5; clone size: NA; D gene: NA; J gene: TRBJ1-2; CDR3 protein: CASSRTVLYGYTF; CDR3 DNA: TGTGCCAGCAGCCGGACAGTACTCTATGGCTACACCTTC
V gene: TRBV24-1; clone size: NA; D gene: TRBD1; J gene: TRBJ2-2; CDR3 protein: CATSDSLTGLTGELFF; CDR3 DNA: TGTGCCACCAGTGATTCTTTGACAGGGCTGACCGGGGAGCTGTTTTTT
V gene: TRBV6-2/TRBV6-3; clone size: few; D gene: TRBD2; J gene: TRBJ2-3; CDR3 protein: CASSYRPAGPRTSTDTQYF; CDR3 DNA: TGTGCCAGCAGTTACCGGCCAGCGGGACCGAGGACCTCCACAGATACGCAGTATTTT
V gene: TRBV11-2; clone size: NA; D gene: TRBD2; J gene: TRBJ2-1; CDR3 protein: CASSGATSGTYNEQFF; CDR3 DNA: TGTGCCAGCAGCGGGGCGACTAGCGGGACGTACAATGAGCAGTTCTTC
V gene: TRBV12-3/TRBV12-4; clone size: NA; D gene: TRBD1; J gene: TRBJ1-2; CDR3 protein: CASSRTGSYGYTF; CDR3 DNA: TGTGCCAGCAGCCGGACAGGGAGCTATGGCTACACCTTC
V gene: TRBV30; clone size: NA; D gene: NA; J gene: TRBJ2-2; CDR3 protein: CAWSVSPNTGELFF; CDR3 DNA: TGTGCCTGGAGTGTATCTCCGAACACCGGGGAGCTGTTTTTT
V gene: TRBV6-5; clone size: NA; D gene: TRBD2; J gene: TRBJ2-7; CDR3 protein: CASSRLAASYEQYF; CDR3 DNA: TGTGCCAGCAGTCGACTAGCGGCCTCCTACGAGCAGTACTTC
V gene: TRBV5-1; clone size: once; D gene: NA; J gene: TRBJ2-3; CDR3 protein: CASSLVPGADTQYF; CDR3 DNA: TGCGCCAGCAGCTTGGTCCCGGGGGCAGATACGCAGTATTTT
V gene: TRBV6-6; clone size: NA; D gene: NA; J gene: TRBJ1-1; CDR3 protein: CASTLPGIPFF; CDR3 DNA: TGTGCCAGCACCCTACCGGGGATACCTTTCTTT
V gene: TRBV5-1; clone size: NA; D gene: TRBD1; J gene: TRBJ2-5; CDR3 protein: CASSSSGTAQETQYF; CDR3 DNA: TGCGCCAGCAGCTCGTCCGGGACAGCCCAAGAGACCCAGTACTTC
V gene: TRBV4-1; clone size: NA; D gene: TRBD1; J gene: TRBJ1-5; CDR3 protein: CASSPRTGNQPQHF; CDR3 DNA: TGCGCCAGCAGCCCGCGGACAGGGAATCAGCCCCAGCATTTT
V gene: TRBV19; clone size: NA; D gene: NA; J gene: TRBJ1-4; CDR3 protein: CASRESGTNEKLFF; CDR3 DNA: TGTGCCAGTAGGGAATCAGGAACTAATGAAAAACTGTTTTTT
V gene: TRBV5-1; clone size: NA; D gene: TRBD2; J gene: TRBJ2-1; CDR3 protein: CASSTFFSGTSGGSEQFF; CDR3 DNA: TGCGCCAGCAGCACCTTCTTCTCCGGGACTAGCGGGGGGTCTGAGCAGTTCTTC
V gene: TRBV12-3/TRBV12-4; clone size: NA; D gene: NA; J gene: TRBJ2-7; CDR3 protein: CASSLRSLGQYF; CDR3 DNA: TGTGCCAGCAGTCTCCGTAGTCTCGGGCAGTACTTC
V gene: TRBV2; clone size: NA; D gene: TRBD1; J gene: TRBJ2-6; CDR3 protein: CASSYDRAGSGANVLTF; CDR3 DNA: TGTGCCAGCAGTTACGACAGGGCCGGCTCTGGGGCCAACGTCCTGACTTTC
V gene: TRBV5-8; clone size: NA; D gene: NA; J gene: TRBJ1-4; CDR3 protein: CASSLGSPVREKLFF; CDR3 DNA: TGTGCCAGCAGCTTGGGATCCCCTGTGAGAGAAAAACTGTTTTTT
V gene: TRBV7-3; clone size: NA; D gene: NA; J gene: TRBJ1-2; CDR3 protein: CASSFSGTNYGYTF; CDR3 DNA: TGTGCCAGCAGCTTTTCGGGAACTAACTATGGCTACACCTTC
V gene: TRBV7-3; clone size: NA; D gene: NA; J gene: TRBJ1-6; CDR3 protein: CANPPEVRGEIGSPLHF; CDR3 DNA: TGTGCCAACCCACCAGAGGTCAGGGGAGAGATTGGGTCACCCCTCCACTTT
V gene: TRBV18; clone size: NA; D gene: TRBD1; J gene: TRBJ2-7; CDR3 protein: CASATGGIPYEQYF; CDR3 DNA: TGTGCCAGCGCGACAGGGGGCATACCCTACGAGCAGTACTTC
V gene: TRBV4-1; clone size: NA; D gene: TRBD2; J gene: TRBJ2-1; CDR3 protein: CASSGTLIAGGDNEQFF; CDR3 DNA: TGCGCCAGCAGCGGGACCCTCATAGCGGGGGGGGACAATGAGCAGTTCTTC
V gene: TRBV6-5; clone size: NA; D gene: NA; J gene: TRBJ1-1; CDR3 protein: CASSQDGDTEAFF; CDR3 DNA: TGTGCCAGCAGTCAGGACGGGGACACTGAAGCTTTCTTT
V gene: TRBV19; clone size: NA; D gene: NA; J gene: TRBJ1-2; CDR3 protein: CASSKKGDYGYTF; CDR3 DNA: TGTGCCAGTAGTAAGAAGGGGGACTATGGCTACACCTTC
V gene: TRBV4-2; clone size: few; D gene: TRBD1; J gene: TRBJ2-7; CDR3 protein: CASSLGTGEAYEQYF; CDR3 DNA: TGTGCCAGCAGCCTTGGGACAGGGGAGGCCTACGAGCAGTACTTC
V gene: TRBV7-3; clone size: NA; D gene: TRBD2; J gene: TRBJ2-7; CDR3 protein: CASSGTGTSSYEQYF; CDR3 DNA: TGTGCCAGCAGCGGAACCGGGACTAGCTCCTACGAGCAGTACTTC
V gene: TRBV30; clone size: NA; D gene: NA; J gene: TRBJ2-1; CDR3 protein: CAWSGNQGLQFF; CDR3 DNA: TGTGCCTGGAGTGGAAATCAGGGTTTGCAGTTCTTC
V gene: TRBV21-1; clone size: NA; D gene: NA; J gene: TRBJ2-7; CDR3 protein: CASTLGPDRGGHEQYF; CDR3 DNA: TGTGCCAGCACCTTGGGACCGGACAGGGGAGGGCACGAGCAGTACTTC
V gene: TRBV19; clone size: NA; D gene: TRBD1; J gene: TRBJ1-5; CDR3 protein: CASSIGTGPLRSPQHF; CDR3 DNA: TGTGCCAGTAGTATAGGGACAGGTCCCCTTCGATCGCCCCAGCATTTT
V gene: TRBV5-1; clone size: NA; D gene: TRBD1; J gene: TRBJ2-5; CDR3 protein: CASSTGQGIKETQYF; CDR3 DNA: TGCGCCAGCAGCACAGGACAGGGGATAAAAGAGACCCAGTACTTC
V gene: TRBV7-9; clone size: NA; D gene: TRBD1; J gene: TRBJ1-1; CDR3 protein: CASSSTGGRNTEAFF; CDR3 DNA: TGTGCCAGCAGCTCGACAGGGGGCCGGAACACTGAAGCTTTCTTT
V gene: TRBV7-2; clone size: NA; D gene: TRBD1; J gene: TRBJ2-5; CDR3 protein: CASSLGSGGETQYF; CDR3 DNA: TGTGCCAGCAGCTTAGGTTCAGGGGGCGAGACCCAGTACTTC